These 13 T cell receptor beta chains were sequenced from one sample in a study of blood T cells in healthy people across ages. The use of a sample-barcoded 5' primer and a J-beta primer mix characterized a second PCR of about 6 to 11 cycles. TCRdb reanalysed the 5' RACE reads using MiXCR and keeps one entry per CDR3 protein. This sample has about 640,000 distinct CDR3 sequences, with 58% found just once. The sample comprised blood. These receptors were collected from a man aged 55 to 70 in good health.

Only a few counts were recorded for this clonotype. The rearrangement links TRBV4-1 to TRBJ2-6; 7 bases map to TRBD1. The V and J ends lost 4 bases and 4 bases, in that order; junction bases with no gene match: 4. The CDR3 has 15 amino acids. CDR1 and CDR2 from the germline V gene are MGHRA and YSYEKL. CDR3 sequence (DNA): TGCGCCAGCAGCCCGGACAGGTACGGGGCCAACGTCCTGACTTTC. It codes for CASSPDRYGANVLTF.

The chain employs TRBV14 and TRBJ1-2; D not resolved. This CDR3 spans 15 amino acids. Trimming took off 0 bases at V and 8 bases at J, with 16 bases between the two ends. The germline V gene has CDR1 SGHDN and CDR2 FVKESK. CDR3 in DNA: TGTGCCAGCAGCCAAGATCCCGACCCAACGAGAGGCTACACCTTC. Translation: CASSQDPDPTRGYTF.

This clonotype was counted a few times. The chain links TRBV6-1 to TRBJ2-5, with D maybe TRBD2 (6 bases). Germline V gene sequence: CDR1 MNHNS, CDR2 SASEGT. V lost 6 bases and J lost 4, with 21 bases in between. The CDR3 has 16 residues. The DNA for the CDR3 is TGTGCCAGCAGCGAGACGCCGGGCGGGGTGAGAGAGACCCAGTACTTC. This translates into CASSETPGGVRETQYF.

This clonotype has only a few counts. The rearrangement joins TRBV29-1 to TRBJ1-2; D remains unclear. Germline V gives CDR1 SQVTM, CDR2 ANQGSEA. Between the trimmed V and J ends, which lost 6 bases and 0 bases, there was a span of 11 bases. This CDR3 spans 13 amino acids. The CDR3 bases are TGCAGCGTAGGTGACGTAGCTAACTATGGCTACACCTTC. Amino acids: CSVGDVANYGYTF.

Only one count was recorded for this clonotype. The rearrangement links TRBV5-1 to TRBJ1-2, with TRBD1 identical over 7 bases. The junction had 9 bases not matched to a gene; V was cut back by 4 bases and J by 3 bases. CDR1 and CDR2 (germline): SGHRS, YFSETQ. The CDR3 is 15 amino acids. CDR3 nucleotide sequence: TGCGCCAGCAGCCCAGGACAGGAGGCTGACTATGGCTACACCTTC. This codes for CASSPGQEADYGYTF.

The chain uses TRBV7-2 and TRBJ2-1; 7 bases are shared with TRBD1. Losses at the gene ends were 4 bases for V and 9 bases for J; bases not matched to a gene: 12. The CDR3 spans 15 residues. Germline V gene lookup returns CDR1 SGHTA and CDR2 FQGNSA. CDR3 residues: CASSSTGHVQSEQFF. The CDR3 DNA sequence: TGTGCCAGCAGCTCGACAGGGCACGTCCAAAGTGAGCAGTTCTTC. Full variable domain (missing parts from reference TRBV7-2 and TRBJ2-1): GAGVSQSPSNKVTEKGKDVELRCDPISGHTALYWYRQSLGQGLEFLIYFQGNSAPDKSGLPSDRFSAERTGGSVSTLTIQRTQQEDSAVYLCASSSTGHVQSEQFFGPGTRLTVL.

This rearrangement joins TRBV21-1 to TRBJ1-2; the table assigns TRBD1, which was not confirmed against the DNA. TRBV21-1 is shown as a pseudogene. The CDR3 has 15 residues. The CDR3 nucleotides are TGTGCCTCTTACCCTCGGCCGGCCAGGGAAGATGGCTACACCTTC. Amino acids: CASYPRPAREDGYTF.

V and J are TRBV12-3 or TRBV12-4 and TRBJ2-7, with D uncertain. The CDR3 totals 13 residues. V dropped 5 bases and J dropped 3 bases, with 11 bases sitting between them. In DNA form, the CDR3 reads TGTGCCAGCAGTGTCGGAGACGGCTACGAGCAGTACTTC. It encodes CASSVGDGYEQYF.

This clonotype has just a few counts. This may come from a read error, since a much larger clone is one base off. CDR3 sequence reads: CSASPGQGYNEQYF. The DNA of the CDR3 is TGCAGTGCTAGTCCGGGACAGGGCTACAATGAGCAGTACTTC. The rearrangement uses TRBV20-1 and TRBJ2-5; the match to TRBD1 covers 9 bases. From germline, CDR1 is DFQATT and CDR2 SNEGSKA (reference sequence). The ends lost 3 bases at V and 11 bases at J; junction bases unmatched: 13. CDR3 size: 14 residues.

This clonotype has just a few counts. The chain employs TRBV7-7 and TRBJ2-5; D possibly corresponds to TRBD2 (6 bases). V was trimmed by 4 bases and J by 7 bases, leaving 13 bases between them. The CDR3 consists of 13 residues. Germline assignment: CDR1 SSHAT and CDR2 FNYEAQ (reference sequence). The CDR3 nucleotides are TGTGCCAGCAGCTCGCGGGGAATAGGGACCCAGTACTTC. Residues: CASSSRGIGTQYF.

The chain links TRBV7-2 to TRBJ1-5; unclear D gene. V was shortened by 1 base and J by 7 bases, with 14 bases between the two germline ends. The length of the CDR3 is 15 residues. CDR1 and CDR2 (germline): SGHTA, FQGNSA. The chain's CDR3 is CASSLVEGLRQPQHF. The CDR3 DNA is TGTGCCAGCAGCTTAGTCGAGGGTCTGCGCCAGCCCCAGCATTTT.

This chain connects TRBV7-9 to TRBJ2-5, with TRBD2 matching over 13 bases. The V gene end was trimmed by 6 bases and the J gene end by 7 bases; junction bases not matched to a gene: 5. The V gene's germline CDR1 is SEHNR and CDR2 FQNEAQ (reference sequence). This CDR3 has 14 residues. The CDR3 region has the DNA TGTGCCAGCAGTGTCGGGACTAGCGGGACGACCCAGTACTTC. Its protein product is CASSVGTSGTTQYF.

J is TRBJ2-3 and V is TRBV29-1; D tentatively reads TRBD1 or TRBD2 (5 bases each). CDR3 length equals 14 residues. From germline, CDR1 is SQVTM and CDR2 ANQGSEA. The V end was cut by 5 bases, the J end by 1 base, with 13 bases between. This CDR3 is CSVRLGGRTDTQYF. In DNA, the CDR3 is TGCAGCGTTCGGCTTGGGGGTCGCACAGATACGCAGTATTTT.